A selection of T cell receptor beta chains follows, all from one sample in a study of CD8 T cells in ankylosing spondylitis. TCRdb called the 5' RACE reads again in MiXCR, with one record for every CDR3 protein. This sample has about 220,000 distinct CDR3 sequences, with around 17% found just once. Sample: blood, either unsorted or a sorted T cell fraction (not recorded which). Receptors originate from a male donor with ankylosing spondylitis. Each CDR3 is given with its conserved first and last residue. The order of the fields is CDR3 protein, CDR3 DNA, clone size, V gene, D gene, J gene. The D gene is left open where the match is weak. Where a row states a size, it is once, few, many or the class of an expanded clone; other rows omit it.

CDR3aa: CATCRGVSDTQYF; CDR3nt: TGCGCCACCTGTAGAGGGGTTTCAGATACGCAGTATTTT; abundance: many; v_gene: TRBV5-1; d_gene: -; j_gene: TRBJ2-3
CDR3aa: CASSYKEDSYEQYF; CDR3nt: TGCGCCAGCAGCTACAAGGAAGACAGCTACGAGCAGTACTTC; abundance: -; v_gene: TRBV5-1; d_gene: -; j_gene: TRBJ2-7
CDR3aa: CASSLEGVQPQHF; CDR3nt: TGTGCCAGCAGCTTAGAAGGGGTCCAGCCCCAGCATTTT; abundance: few; v_gene: TRBV7-9; d_gene: -; j_gene: TRBJ1-5
CDR3aa: CSVWTSGGTDTQYF; CDR3nt: TGCAGCGTTTGGACTAGCGGGGGGACAGATACGCAGTATTTT; abundance: -; v_gene: TRBV29-1; d_gene: TRBD2; j_gene: TRBJ2-3
CDR3aa: CASSPGGRTNEKLFF; CDR3nt: TGTGCCAGCAGTCCAGGGGGACGGACGAATGAAAAACTGTTTTTT; abundance: -; v_gene: TRBV27; d_gene: TRBD1; j_gene: TRBJ1-4
CDR3aa: CSATFLGDRGNTGELFF; CDR3nt: TGCAGCGCGACTTTCCTGGGGGACAGGGGGAACACCGGGGAGCTGTTTTTT; abundance: -; v_gene: TRBV29-1; d_gene: TRBD1; j_gene: TRBJ2-2
CDR3aa: CATSGPLNTGELFF; CDR3nt: TGTGCCACCTCGGGACCCCTGAACACCGGGGAGCTGTTTTTT; abundance: -; v_gene: TRBV28; d_gene: -; j_gene: TRBJ2-2
CDR3aa: CASNHRDTYYGYTF; CDR3nt: TGTGCCAGCAACCACCGGGACACATACTATGGCTACACCTTC; abundance: -; v_gene: TRBV6-1; d_gene: -; j_gene: TRBJ1-2
CDR3aa: CASSLWDRDSDEQYF; CDR3nt: TGCGCCAGCAGCTTGTGGGACAGGGATTCCGACGAGCAGTACTTC; abundance: few; v_gene: TRBV5-1; d_gene: TRBD1; j_gene: TRBJ2-7
CDR3aa: CASSLSTAGEVNTEAFF; CDR3nt: TGTGCCAGCAGCTTATCGACTGCGGGAGAGGTGAACACTGAAGCTTTCTTT; abundance: few; v_gene: TRBV7-2; d_gene: -; j_gene: TRBJ1-1
CDR3aa: CASSQVAGPSSGNTIYF; CDR3nt: TGCGCCAGCAGCCAAGTGGCCGGGCCGAGCTCTGGAAACACCATATATTTT; abundance: -; v_gene: TRBV4-1; d_gene: -; j_gene: TRBJ1-3
CDR3aa: CASSFGASGNYEQYF; CDR3nt: TGTGCCAGCAGCTTCGGGGCTAGCGGAAACTACGAGCAGTACTTC; abundance: few; v_gene: TRBV7-9; d_gene: TRBD2; j_gene: TRBJ2-7
CDR3aa: CASSLATLQETQYF; CDR3nt: TGTGCCAGCAGCTTAGCCACACTCCAAGAGACCCAGTACTTC; abundance: few; v_gene: TRBV5-5; d_gene: -; j_gene: TRBJ2-5
CDR3aa: CASSLEQTQETQYF; CDR3nt: TGTGCCAGCAGCTTAGAACAGACCCAAGAGACCCAGTACTTC; abundance: -; v_gene: TRBV7-9; d_gene: -; j_gene: TRBJ2-5
CDR3aa: CASSPGTGYGYTF; CDR3nt: TGTGCCAGCAGTCCCGGGACAGGGTATGGCTACACCTTC; abundance: many; v_gene: TRBV12-3/TRBV12-4; d_gene: TRBD1; j_gene: TRBJ1-2
CDR3aa: CASSLALGNGEQYF; CDR3nt: TGTGCCAGCAGTTTAGCGCTGGGGAATGGCGAGCAGTACTTC; abundance: -; v_gene: TRBV12-3/TRBV12-4; d_gene: -; j_gene: TRBJ2-7
CDR3aa: CASSPVGTGYEQYF; CDR3nt: TGCGCCAGCAGCCCAGTCGGGACAGGTTACGAGCAGTACTTC; abundance: many; v_gene: TRBV4-1; d_gene: TRBD1; j_gene: TRBJ2-7
CDR3aa: CASSVGASGIGREQYF; CDR3nt: TGTGCCAGCAGCGTTGGGGCTAGCGGGATAGGGCGCGAGCAGTACTTC; abundance: -; v_gene: TRBV9; d_gene: TRBD2; j_gene: TRBJ2-7
CDR3aa: CSAGWGGHMNTEAFF; CDR3nt: TGCAGTGCTGGATGGGGGGGCCATATGAACACTGAAGCTTTCTTT; abundance: few; v_gene: TRBV20-1; d_gene: -; j_gene: TRBJ1-1
CDR3aa: CASSLAGGLAPRPDTQYF; CDR3nt: TGTGCCAGCAGTTTAGCCGGGGGACTAGCGCCGAGACCAGATACGCAGTATTTT; abundance: -; v_gene: TRBV12-3/TRBV12-4; d_gene: TRBD2; j_gene: TRBJ2-3
CDR3aa: CAWSVGAGATGELFF; CDR3nt: TGTGCCTGGAGTGTGGGAGCGGGAGCCACCGGGGAGCTGTTTTTT; abundance: few; v_gene: TRBV30; d_gene: TRBD2; j_gene: TRBJ2-2
CDR3aa: CASSTPYRATNEKLFF; CDR3nt: TGTGCCAGCAGTACCCCGTACAGGGCAACTAATGAAAAACTGTTTTTT; abundance: few; v_gene: TRBV6-1; d_gene: -; j_gene: TRBJ1-4
CDR3aa: CATASSANTGELFF; CDR3nt: TGTGCCACAGCCTCGAGCGCGAACACCGGGGAGCTGTTTTTT; abundance: -; v_gene: TRBV24-1; d_gene: -; j_gene: TRBJ2-2
CDR3aa: CASSELPGGPIGELFF; CDR3nt: TGTGCCAGCAGTGAATTGCCGGGGGGGCCCATCGGGGAGCTGTTTTTT; abundance: few; v_gene: TRBV2; d_gene: TRBD2; j_gene: TRBJ2-2
CDR3aa: CASSLGQLPREKLFF; CDR3nt: TGTGCCAGCAGCTTAGGACAACTGCCTCGCGAAAAACTGTTTTTT; abundance: -; v_gene: TRBV7-9; d_gene: -; j_gene: TRBJ1-4
CDR3aa: CASSPGLARSSYEQYF; CDR3nt: TGTGCCAGCAGCCCCGGACTAGCTCGGAGCTCCTACGAGCAGTACTTC; abundance: many; v_gene: TRBV12-3/TRBV12-4; d_gene: TRBD2; j_gene: TRBJ2-7
CDR3aa: CASSLGVEEVQETQYF; CDR3nt: TGTGCCAGCAGTTTGGGTGTCGAGGAGGTTCAAGAGACCCAGTACTTC; abundance: few; v_gene: TRBV28; d_gene: -; j_gene: TRBJ2-5